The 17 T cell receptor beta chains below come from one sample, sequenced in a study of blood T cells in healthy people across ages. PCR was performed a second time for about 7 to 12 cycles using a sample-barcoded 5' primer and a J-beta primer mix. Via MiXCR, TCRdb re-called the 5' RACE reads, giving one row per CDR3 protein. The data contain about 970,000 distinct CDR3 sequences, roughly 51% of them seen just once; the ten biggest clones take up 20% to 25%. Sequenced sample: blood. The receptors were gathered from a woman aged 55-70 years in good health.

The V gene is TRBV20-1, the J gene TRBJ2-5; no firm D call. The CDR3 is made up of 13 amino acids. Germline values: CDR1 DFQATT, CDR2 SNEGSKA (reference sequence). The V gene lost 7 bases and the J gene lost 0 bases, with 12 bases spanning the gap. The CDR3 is CSGRPKNQETQYF. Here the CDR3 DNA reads TGCAGTGGGCGGCCAAAAAACCAAGAGACCCAGTACTTC.

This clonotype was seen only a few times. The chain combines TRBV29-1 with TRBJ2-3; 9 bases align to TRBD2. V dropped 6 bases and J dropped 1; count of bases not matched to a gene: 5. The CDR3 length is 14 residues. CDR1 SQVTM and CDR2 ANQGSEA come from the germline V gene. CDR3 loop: CSVPKREGTDTQYF. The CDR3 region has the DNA TGCAGCGTACCTAAGCGGGAGGGCACAGATACGCAGTATTTT.

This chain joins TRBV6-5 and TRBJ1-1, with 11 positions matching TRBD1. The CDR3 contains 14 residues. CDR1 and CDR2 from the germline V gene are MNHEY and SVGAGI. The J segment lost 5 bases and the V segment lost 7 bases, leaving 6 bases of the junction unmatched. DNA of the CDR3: TGTGCCAGCAAAAGGGACAGGGGGTTGACTGAAGCTTTCTTT. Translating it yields CASKRDRGLTEAFF.

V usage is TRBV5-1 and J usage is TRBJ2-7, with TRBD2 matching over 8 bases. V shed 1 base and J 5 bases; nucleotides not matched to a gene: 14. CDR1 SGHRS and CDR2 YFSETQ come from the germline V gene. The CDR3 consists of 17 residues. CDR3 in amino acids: CASSLRSGSPILHEQYF. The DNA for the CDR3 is TGCGCCAGCAGCTTGCGGAGCGGGAGCCCTATTCTCCACGAGCAGTACTTC.

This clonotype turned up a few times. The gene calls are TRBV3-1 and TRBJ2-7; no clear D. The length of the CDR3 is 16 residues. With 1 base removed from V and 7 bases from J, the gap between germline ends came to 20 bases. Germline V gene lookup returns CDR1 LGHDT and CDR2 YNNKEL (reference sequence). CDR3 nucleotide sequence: TGTGCCAGCAGCCAAGGACTGAGAAGGCCCTACAATGAGCAGTACTTC. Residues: CASSQGLRRPYNEQYF.

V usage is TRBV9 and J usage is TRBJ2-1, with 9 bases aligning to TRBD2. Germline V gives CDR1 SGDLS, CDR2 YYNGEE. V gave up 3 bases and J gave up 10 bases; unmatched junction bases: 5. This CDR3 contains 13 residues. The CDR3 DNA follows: TGTGCCAGCAGCGGGAATCTAGCGGGGGAGCAGTTCTTC. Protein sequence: CASSGNLAGEQFF.

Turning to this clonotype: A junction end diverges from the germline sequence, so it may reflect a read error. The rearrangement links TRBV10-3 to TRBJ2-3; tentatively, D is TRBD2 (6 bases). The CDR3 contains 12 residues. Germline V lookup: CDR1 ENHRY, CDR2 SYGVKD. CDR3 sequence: CAIQTSRDMQYF. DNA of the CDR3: TGTGCCATCCAGACTAGTCGGGATATGCAGTATTTT.

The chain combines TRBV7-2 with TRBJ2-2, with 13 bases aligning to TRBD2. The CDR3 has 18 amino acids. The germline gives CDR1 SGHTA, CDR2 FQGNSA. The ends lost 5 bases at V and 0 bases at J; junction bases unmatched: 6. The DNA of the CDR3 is TGTGCCAGCAGCGCCGGACTAGCGGGAGCCACGAACACCGGGGAGCTGTTTTTT. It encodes CASSAGLAGATNTGELFF.

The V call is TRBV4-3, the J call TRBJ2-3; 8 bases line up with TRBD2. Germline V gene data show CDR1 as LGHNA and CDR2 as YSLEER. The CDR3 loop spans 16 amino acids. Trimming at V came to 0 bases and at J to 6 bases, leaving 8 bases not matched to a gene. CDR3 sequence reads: CASSQDFAGGVDTQYF. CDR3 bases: TGCGCCAGCAGCCAAGACTTCGCGGGAGGCGTTGATACGCAGTATTTT.

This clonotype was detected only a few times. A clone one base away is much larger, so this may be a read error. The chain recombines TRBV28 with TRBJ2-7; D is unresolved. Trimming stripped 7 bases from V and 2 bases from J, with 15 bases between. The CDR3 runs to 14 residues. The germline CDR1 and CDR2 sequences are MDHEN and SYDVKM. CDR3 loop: CASTPGASAYEQYF. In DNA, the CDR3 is TGTGCCAGCACCCCGGGCGCCTCAGCCTACGAGCAGTACTTC. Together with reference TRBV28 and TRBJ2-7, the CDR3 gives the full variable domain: DVKVTQSSRYLVKRTGEKVFLECVQDMDHENMFWYRQDPGLGLRLIYFSYDVKMKEKGDIPEGYSVSREKKERFSLILESASTNQTSMYLCASTPGASAYEQYFGPGTRLTVT.

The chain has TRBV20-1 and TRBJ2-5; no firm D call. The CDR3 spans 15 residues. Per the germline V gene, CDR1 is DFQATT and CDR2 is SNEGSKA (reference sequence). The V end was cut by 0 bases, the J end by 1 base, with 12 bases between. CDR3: CSARDLKAVQETQYF. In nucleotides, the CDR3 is TGCAGTGCTAGAGATCTAAAGGCAGTCCAAGAGACCCAGTACTTC.

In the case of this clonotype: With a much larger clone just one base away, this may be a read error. The CDR3 is CASSVRLGSTEAFF. The CDR3 DNA reads TGTGCCAGCAGTGTAAGGCTGGGTTCCACTGAAGCTTTCTTT. The V and J genes are TRBV27 and TRBJ1-1, with unresolved D. The V end was cut by 5 bases, the J end by 4 bases, with 14 bases between. CDR1 is MNHEY, CDR2 SMNVEV, per germline (reference sequence). The CDR3 is 14 residues long.

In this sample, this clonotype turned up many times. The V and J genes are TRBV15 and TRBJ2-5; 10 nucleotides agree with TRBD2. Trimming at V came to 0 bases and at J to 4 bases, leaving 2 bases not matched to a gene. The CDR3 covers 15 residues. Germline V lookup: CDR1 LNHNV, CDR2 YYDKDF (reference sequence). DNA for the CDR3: TGTGCCACCAGCAGAGATCTAGCGGGAGCAGAGACCCAGTACTTC. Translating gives CATSRDLAGAETQYF.

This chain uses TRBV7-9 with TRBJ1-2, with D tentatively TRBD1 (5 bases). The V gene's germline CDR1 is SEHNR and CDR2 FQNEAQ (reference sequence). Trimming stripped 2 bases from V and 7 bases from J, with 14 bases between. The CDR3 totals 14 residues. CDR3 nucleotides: TGTGCCAGCAGCTTATCCGGGGGATCGGGTGGCTACACCTTC. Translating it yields CASSLSGGSGGYTF.

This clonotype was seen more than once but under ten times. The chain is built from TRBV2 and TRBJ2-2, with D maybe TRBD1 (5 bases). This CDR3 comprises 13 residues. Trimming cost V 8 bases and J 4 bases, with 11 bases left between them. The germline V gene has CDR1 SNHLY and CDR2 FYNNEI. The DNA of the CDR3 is TGTGCCAGCGGGCAGGGCTTCACCGGGGAGCTGTTTTTT. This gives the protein CASGQGFTGELFF.

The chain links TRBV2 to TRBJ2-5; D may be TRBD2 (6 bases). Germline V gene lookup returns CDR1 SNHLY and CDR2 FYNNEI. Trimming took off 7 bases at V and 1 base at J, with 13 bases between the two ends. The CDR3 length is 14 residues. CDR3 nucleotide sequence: TGTGCCAGCATGCAGGGAGGTTTCCAAGAGACCCAGTACTTC. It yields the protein CASMQGGFQETQYF.

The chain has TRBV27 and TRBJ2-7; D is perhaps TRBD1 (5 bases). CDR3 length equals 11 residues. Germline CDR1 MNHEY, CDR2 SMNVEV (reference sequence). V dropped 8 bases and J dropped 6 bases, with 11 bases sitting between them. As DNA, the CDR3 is TGTGCCAGCGGGGCCGGTTCCGAGCAGTACTTC. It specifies CASGAGSEQYF.